The clone carrying this T cell receptor (beta chain) appeared a few times. This specimen belongs to a study of blood T cells in healthy people across ages. Samples each had at least 5.5 micrograms of total RNA extracted. Combining a sample-barcoded 5' primer with a J-beta primer mix, a second PCR ran for 7 to 11 cycles. All samples yielded 3 million or more CDR3-containing paired-end reads. One entry per CDR3 protein, called by TCRdb with MiXCR from the 5' RACE reads. The data contain 450,000 to 650,000 distinct CDR3 sequences, less than 25% of them singletons. Germline CDR1 SNHLY, CDR2 FYNNEI. Germline trimming cut 6 bases from V and 7 bases from J; bases unmatched to any gene: 18. The CDR3 contains 17 residues. This same sample was also taken into another study, of T cells of mothers and their children. That source adds: Reverse transcription into cDNA received all extracted RNA, at about 1.5 ug per 15 ul. Detection yielded no persistent microchimeric T cell clones.

This rearrangement joins TRBV2 to TRBJ2-1; TRBD2 matches at 7 bases. The sample consisted of blood. The origin of this receptor is a boy aged 10-17 years in good health. The CDR3 is CASRVSGTTLGVNEQFF. The CDR3 nucleotides are TGTGCCAGCAGGGTTTCCGGGACTACCTTAGGGGTGAATGAGCAGTTCTTC. The full variable domain, rest sourced from reference TRBV2 and TRBJ2-1, is EPEVTQTPSHQVTQMGQEVILRCVPISNHLYFYWYRQILGQKVEFLVSFYNNEISEKSEIFDDQFSVERPDGSNFTLKIRSTKLEDSAMYFCASRVSGTTLGVNEQFFGPGTRLTVL.